This TCR beta chain was captured by sequencing in a study of early T cells in non-severe SARS-CoV-2 infection. Study information: Sequencing targeted bulk RNA from unsorted whole blood, leaving chains unpaired. Study observations and caveats: CD4 and private specificities were missed by VDJdb matching, which favored anti-spike CD8 responses.

Germline CDR1 is SNHLY and CDR2 is FYNNEI. This CDR3 region has 11 residues. With 4 bases removed from V and 6 bases from J, the gap between germline ends came to 4 bases. Unique molecular identifiers were attached to individual cDNA molecules. TCRdb analysed the 5' RACE reads with MiXCR anew, one entry per CDR3 protein. The sample holds around 83,000 distinct CDR3 sequences, about 10% seen once. This clonotype was seen a handful of times. Its specificity is unknown. The chain links TRBV2 to TRBJ2-1; D gene uncertain. The sample in question was whole blood, obtained at baseline. The TCR was taken from an adult who was a healthcare worker with PCR-confirmed SARS-CoV-2 infection or an uninfected control (not recorded which). The DNA for the CDR3 is TGTGCCAGCAGTGGACTCAATGAGCAGTTCTTC. The encoded protein is CASSGLNEQFF. Full variable domain (remainder filled in from reference TRBV2 and TRBJ2-1): EPEVTQTPSHQVTQMGQEVILRCVPISNHLYFYWYRQILGQKVEFLVSFYNNEISEKSEIFDDQFSVERPDGSNFTLKIRSTKLEDSAMYFCASSGLNEQFFGPGTRLTVL.